The rows below give T cell receptor beta chains drawn from one sample of a study of follicular helper T cells after annual influenza vaccination. Sequencing was performed with immunoSEQ multiplex PCR; in TCRdb, only in-frame clones are kept and a portion is missing. The sample has some 11,000 clones, roughly 80% seen once. The source material was CXCR5- memory CD4+ T cells sorted from blood, sampled 6 weeks after influenza vaccination. The source of these receptors is an adult who received the influenza vaccine. CDR3s include the opening cysteine and the closing phenylalanine or tryptophan. A D gene is named only where the DNA matches it firmly. Rows give clone size only sometimes, using once, few, many, or a class for an expanded clone.

j_call clone_size d_call v_call cdr3_aa cdr3_nt
TRBJ2-5 NA NA TRBV10-3 CAISPGGGETQYF TGTGCCATCAGCCCCGGGGGTGGGGAGACCCAGTACTTC
TRBJ2-6 NA NA TRBV7-8 CASSTTVGTGSGANVLTF TGTGCCAGCAGCACAACTGTGGGAACAGGCTCTGGGGCCAACGTCCTGACTTTC
TRBJ2-2 once NA TRBV5-1 CASSRLQGKNTGELFF TGCGCCAGCAGCCGTCTCCAGGGGAAGAACACCGGGGAGCTGTTTTTT
TRBJ2-2 NA NA TRBV29-1 CSVERLLGGELFF TGCAGCGTTGAACGTCTACTTGGGGGGGAGCTGTTTTTT
TRBJ1-4 NA NA TRBV6-1 CASSRNQGGFEKLFF TGTGCCAGCAGCCGAAACCAGGGAGGGTTTGAAAAACTGTTTTTT
TRBJ2-7 NA NA TRBV30 CAWGGPGNAYEQYF TGTGCCTGGGGGGGGCCGGGCAATGCCTACGAGCAGTACTTC
TRBJ2-5 NA NA TRBV7-2 CASSLGRQGGTQYF TGTGCCAGCAGCTTAGGACGGCAGGGTGGGACCCAGTACTTC
TRBJ2-2 NA NA TRBV5-1 CASSLRGGTTNTGELFF TGCGCCAGCAGCTTGAGGGGAGGGACAACGAACACCGGGGAGCTGTTTTTT
TRBJ1-2 few NA TRBV7-9 CASSYSADGYTF TGTGCCAGCAGCTACAGTGCGGATGGCTACACCTTC
TRBJ1-1 NA NA TRBV6-6 CASGDERNTEAFF TGTGCCAGCGGGGACGAGAGGAACACTGAAGCTTTCTTT
TRBJ2-7 NA TRBD2 TRBV7-2 CASSPSTSGGRYLKYF TGTGCCAGCAGTCCTTCAACTAGCGGGGGACGGTATTTGAAGTACTTC
TRBJ2-6 NA NA TRBV18 CASSPVQSGANVLTF TGTGCCAGCTCACCAGTACAATCTGGGGCCAACGTCCTGACTTTC
TRBJ2-6 NA TRBD1 TRBV11-2 CASSLGQGVGANVLTF TGTGCCAGCAGCCTAGGACAGGGGGTCGGGGCCAACGTCCTGACTTTC
TRBJ2-7 once NA TRBV29-1 CSVLDGRLYEQYF TGCAGCGTTTTAGATGGCAGGCTCTACGAGCAGTACTTC
TRBJ2-7 NA NA TRBV30 CAWDLGGARHF TGTGCCTGGGATTTAGGGGGGGCGCGGCACTTC
TRBJ2-5 NA TRBD1 TRBV7-2 CASSLAFSGTVMIQETQYF TGTGCCAGCAGCTTAGCGTTTTCCGGGACAGTTATGATTCAAGAGACCCAGTACTTC